These T cell receptor beta chains were read from a single sample in a study of cytomegalovirus exposure and HLA in healthy donors. Profiled with immunoSEQ multiplex PCR; TCRdb holds only in-frame clones, not every one. The table has over 150,000 clones, 85% to 90% seen once. The source material was PBMCs. All receptors derive from a man in his late teens or twenties in good health and CMV-seropositive. The CDR3 runs from the conserved cysteine through the conserved F or W. A D gene is named only where the DNA matches it firmly. Not every row has a clone size; where given, it reads once, few, many or a size class.

abundance: NA; v_gene: TRBV5-1; j_gene: TRBJ1-4; d_gene: NA; CDR3aa: CASSPGQLTNEKLFF; CDR3nt: TGCGCCAGCAGCCCAGGACAGCTAACTAATGAAAAACTGTTTTTT
abundance: NA; v_gene: TRBV19; j_gene: TRBJ2-7; d_gene: TRBD1; CDR3aa: CASSIVDRGTYEQYF; CDR3nt: TGTGCCAGTAGTATAGTGGACAGGGGCACCTACGAGCAGTACTTC
abundance: few; v_gene: TRBV12-5; j_gene: TRBJ2-1; d_gene: TRBD2; CDR3aa: CASGLGTSVYNEQFF; CDR3nt: TGTGCTAGTGGTTTGGGGACTAGCGTCTACAATGAGCAGTTCTTC
abundance: NA; v_gene: TRBV6-1; j_gene: TRBJ2-1; d_gene: TRBD1; CDR3aa: CASSDDGTGTYNEQFF; CDR3nt: TGTGCCAGCAGTGATGATGGGACAGGGACCTACAATGAGCAGTTCTTC
abundance: once; v_gene: TRBV29-1; j_gene: TRBJ2-3; d_gene: NA; CDR3aa: CSVAAGITDTQYF; CDR3nt: TGCAGCGTTGCAGCCGGGATCACAGATACGCAGTATTTT
abundance: NA; v_gene: TRBV29-1; j_gene: TRBJ2-1; d_gene: NA; CDR3aa: CSVVTGDSYNEQFF; CDR3nt: TGCAGCGTTGTGACGGGGGACTCCTACAATGAGCAGTTCTTC
abundance: NA; v_gene: TRBV28; j_gene: TRBJ1-5; d_gene: NA; CDR3aa: CASGGGARNNQPQHF; CDR3nt: TGTGCCAGCGGAGGGGGGGCCCGGAACAATCAGCCCCAGCATTTT
abundance: few; v_gene: TRBV5-8; j_gene: TRBJ2-3; d_gene: NA; CDR3aa: CASSPTGSTDTQYF; CDR3nt: TGTGCCAGCAGCCCAACAGGGAGCACAGATACGCAGTATTTT
abundance: NA; v_gene: TRBV30; j_gene: TRBJ1-1; d_gene: NA; CDR3aa: CAWTPNPKRTEAFF; CDR3nt: TGTGCCTGGACCCCCAACCCTAAGCGGACTGAAGCTTTCTTT
abundance: NA; v_gene: TRBV7-9; j_gene: TRBJ2-7; d_gene: NA; CDR3aa: CASSGSASSYEQYF; CDR3nt: TGTGCCAGCTCCGGGAGCGCAAGCTCCTACGAGCAGTACTTC
abundance: few; v_gene: TRBV10-3; j_gene: TRBJ2-3; d_gene: TRBD1; CDR3aa: CAIKQGSTDTQYF; CDR3nt: TGTGCCATCAAACAGGGGAGCACAGATACGCAGTATTTT
abundance: NA; v_gene: TRBV5-6; j_gene: TRBJ2-3; d_gene: TRBD2; CDR3aa: CASRLAGGPSTDTQYF; CDR3nt: TGTGCCAGCAGATTAGCGGGAGGGCCTAGCACAGATACGCAGTATTTT
abundance: NA; v_gene: TRBV27; j_gene: TRBJ2-3; d_gene: TRBD1; CDR3aa: CASSYGQGRDTQYF; CDR3nt: TGTGCCAGCAGTTACGGACAGGGCAGGGATACGCAGTATTTT
abundance: NA; v_gene: TRBV19; j_gene: TRBJ2-2; d_gene: NA; CDR3aa: CASTTSGGTGELFF; CDR3nt: TGTGCCAGTACTACAAGCGGTGGCACCGGGGAGCTGTTTTTT
abundance: NA; v_gene: TRBV10-3; j_gene: TRBJ2-1; d_gene: TRBD2; CDR3aa: CAISTSGRGNEQFF; CDR3nt: TGTGCCATCAGTACTAGCGGGAGAGGCAATGAGCAGTTCTTC
abundance: NA; v_gene: TRBV28; j_gene: TRBJ2-5; d_gene: NA; CDR3aa: CASSSPTKEETQYF; CDR3nt: TGTGCCAGCAGTTCTCCTACTAAGGAAGAGACCCAGTACTTC
abundance: NA; v_gene: TRBV27; j_gene: TRBJ1-4; d_gene: NA; CDR3aa: CASSLYSTNEKLFF; CDR3nt: TGTGCCAGCAGTTTATACAGTACCAATGAAAAACTGTTTTTT
abundance: few; v_gene: TRBV29-1; j_gene: TRBJ2-7; d_gene: TRBD2; CDR3aa: CSVREAGYEQYF; CDR3nt: TGCAGCGTTCGGGAGGCCGGTTACGAGCAGTACTTC
abundance: NA; v_gene: TRBV12-5; j_gene: TRBJ1-2; d_gene: NA; CDR3aa: CASGLVLSNREKDGYTF; CDR3nt: TGTGCTAGTGGTTTGGTATTGAGTAACAGGGAGAAGGATGGCTACACCTTC
abundance: once; v_gene: TRBV9; j_gene: TRBJ2-2; d_gene: TRBD2; CDR3aa: CASSVGRSGRAAGELFF; CDR3nt: TGTGCCAGCAGCGTAGGTAGGAGCGGGAGGGCTGCCGGGGAGCTGTTTTTT
abundance: NA; v_gene: TRBV6-4; j_gene: TRBJ2-3; d_gene: NA; CDR3aa: CASSDGLGTDTQYF; CDR3nt: TGTGCCAGCAGTGACGGGCTGGGCACAGATACGCAGTATTTT
abundance: NA; v_gene: TRBV5-1; j_gene: TRBJ1-2; d_gene: TRBD1; CDR3aa: CASSTGQERLNYGYTF; CDR3nt: TGCGCCAGCAGCACCGGACAGGAGCGACTTAACTATGGCTACACCTTC
abundance: NA; v_gene: TRBV6-1; j_gene: TRBJ2-5; d_gene: TRBD2; CDR3aa: CASRGLAGAGETQYF; CDR3nt: TGTGCCAGCAGAGGACTAGCGGGAGCGGGTGAGACCCAGTACTTC
abundance: NA; v_gene: TRBV18; j_gene: TRBJ2-2; d_gene: TRBD1; CDR3aa: CASSPGQGTGELFF; CDR3nt: TGTGCCAGCTCACCTGGACAGGGAACCGGGGAGCTGTTTTTT
abundance: NA; v_gene: TRBV11-2; j_gene: TRBJ2-7; d_gene: TRBD2; CDR3aa: CASRLWRTSSHEQYF; CDR3nt: TGTGCCAGCAGGCTATGGAGGACTAGCTCCCACGAGCAGTACTTC
abundance: NA; v_gene: TRBV19; j_gene: TRBJ2-1; d_gene: NA; CDR3aa: CATTTGLGANEQFF; CDR3nt: TGTGCCACCACGACAGGCCTTGGGGCGAATGAGCAGTTCTTC
abundance: NA; v_gene: TRBV4-1; j_gene: TRBJ2-7; d_gene: TRBD2; CDR3aa: CASSQIYTSGSEQYF; CDR3nt: TGCGCCAGCAGCCAAATTTATACTAGCGGGAGTGAGCAGTACTTC
abundance: few; v_gene: TRBV28; j_gene: TRBJ2-7; d_gene: TRBD1; CDR3aa: CASSLPGQEYEQYF; CDR3nt: TGTGCCAGCAGTCTACCGGGACAGGAATACGAGCAGTACTTC
abundance: NA; v_gene: TRBV4-2; j_gene: TRBJ2-7; d_gene: TRBD2; CDR3aa: CASSGGTSVYEQYF; CDR3nt: TGTGCCAGCAGCGGGGGGACTAGCGTCTACGAGCAGTACTTC
abundance: once; v_gene: TRBV6-1; j_gene: TRBJ1-1; d_gene: TRBD1; CDR3aa: CASSEPRTGEIMNTEAFF; CDR3nt: TGTGCCAGCAGTGAACCTAGGACAGGGGAAATCATGAACACTGAAGCTTTCTTT
abundance: NA; v_gene: TRBV7-9; j_gene: TRBJ2-7; d_gene: NA; CDR3aa: CASSFDKSSYEQYF; CDR3nt: TGTGCCAGCAGCTTCGACAAAAGCTCCTACGAGCAGTACTTC
abundance: NA; v_gene: TRBV13; j_gene: TRBJ2-1; d_gene: TRBD2; CDR3aa: CASSPPTSGRVNEQFF; CDR3nt: TGTGCCAGCAGCCCCCCAACTAGCGGGAGAGTCAATGAGCAGTTCTTC
abundance: NA; v_gene: TRBV4-1; j_gene: TRBJ2-5; d_gene: TRBD1; CDR3aa: CASSQVADRGAETQYF; CDR3nt: TGCGCCAGCAGCCAAGTTGCGGACAGGGGTGCTGAGACCCAGTACTTC
abundance: NA; v_gene: TRBV7-9; j_gene: TRBJ2-1; d_gene: NA; CDR3aa: CASSPQRERHEQFF; CDR3nt: TGTGCCAGCAGCCCCCAACGGGAGAGGCATGAGCAGTTCTTC
abundance: NA; v_gene: TRBV13; j_gene: TRBJ2-3; d_gene: NA; CDR3aa: CASSFEYDTQYF; CDR3nt: TGTGCCAGCAGCTTCGAGTATGATACGCAGTATTTT
abundance: NA; v_gene: TRBV28; j_gene: TRBJ2-3; d_gene: NA; CDR3aa: CASRPTGSDTQYF; CDR3nt: TGTGCCAGCAGACCGACAGGATCAGATACGCAGTATTTT
abundance: NA; v_gene: TRBV10-1; j_gene: TRBJ1-2; d_gene: TRBD1; CDR3aa: CASSDSRGQGVEYGYTF; CDR3nt: TGCGCCAGCAGTGACTCCCGTGGACAGGGGGTGGAATATGGCTACACCTTC
abundance: NA; v_gene: TRBV5-6; j_gene: TRBJ2-1; d_gene: NA; CDR3aa: CARPGTYNNEQFF; CDR3nt: TGTGCCAGACCCGGGACATACAACAATGAGCAGTTCTTC
abundance: NA; v_gene: TRBV29-1; j_gene: TRBJ2-5; d_gene: NA; CDR3aa: CSVEEGQRSETQYF; CDR3nt: TGCAGCGTTGAAGAAGGACAGCGGTCAGAGACCCAGTACTTC
abundance: NA; v_gene: TRBV4-2; j_gene: TRBJ2-4; d_gene: NA; CDR3aa: CASSQEKLVNIQYF; CDR3nt: TGTGCCAGCAGCCAAGAAAAACTCGTCAACATTCAGTACTTC
abundance: few; v_gene: TRBV30; j_gene: TRBJ1-1; d_gene: NA; CDR3aa: CAWSRQGMNTEAFF; CDR3nt: TGTGCCTGGAGTCGCCAGGGGATGAACACTGAAGCTTTCTTT
abundance: NA; v_gene: TRBV5-8; j_gene: TRBJ2-1; d_gene: NA; CDR3aa: CASSLTPRYNEQFF; CDR3nt: TGTGCCAGCAGCTTGACACCCCGCTACAATGAGCAGTTCTTC
abundance: once; v_gene: TRBV27; j_gene: TRBJ1-1; d_gene: NA; CDR3aa: CASSLSGGYTEAFF; CDR3nt: TGTGCCAGCAGTTTATCGGGGGGTTACACTGAAGCTTTCTTT
abundance: NA; v_gene: TRBV6-5; j_gene: TRBJ2-5; d_gene: NA; CDR3aa: CASSYRTERETQYF; CDR3nt: TGTGCCAGCAGTTACCGGACAGAAAGGGAGACCCAGTACTTC
abundance: NA; v_gene: TRBV4-2; j_gene: TRBJ2-1; d_gene: NA; CDR3aa: CASSQDTAASYNEQFF; CDR3nt: TGTGCCAGCAGCCAAGATACAGCGGCCTCCTACAATGAGCAGTTCTTC
abundance: once; v_gene: TRBV5-6; j_gene: TRBJ2-5; d_gene: TRBD1; CDR3aa: CASSLFDRVGETQYF; CDR3nt: TGTGCCAGCAGCTTATTCGACAGGGTGGGTGAGACCCAGTACTTC
abundance: NA; v_gene: TRBV19; j_gene: TRBJ2-7; d_gene: NA; CDR3aa: CASSIRGSPYEQYF; CDR3nt: TGTGCCAGTAGTATAAGAGGCTCTCCCTACGAGCAGTACTTC
abundance: NA; v_gene: TRBV30; j_gene: TRBJ2-1; d_gene: TRBD1; CDR3aa: CAFTRGQGTDEQFF; CDR3nt: TGTGCCTTTACCAGGGGACAGGGGACGGATGAGCAGTTCTTC
abundance: NA; v_gene: TRBV27; j_gene: TRBJ2-2; d_gene: TRBD1; CDR3aa: CASSLGTVNTGELFF; CDR3nt: TGTGCCAGCAGTTTAGGGACAGTCAACACCGGGGAGCTGTTTTTT
abundance: NA; v_gene: TRBV27; j_gene: TRBJ1-2; d_gene: NA; CDR3aa: CASTRTGGSYGYTF; CDR3nt: TGTGCCAGCACCCGGACGGGGGGGTCCTATGGCTACACCTTC
abundance: NA; v_gene: TRBV25-1; j_gene: TRBJ2-1; d_gene: TRBD2; CDR3aa: CASSGGLAGGDEQFF; CDR3nt: TGTGCCAGCAGTGGGGGACTAGCGGGAGGTGATGAGCAGTTCTTC
abundance: NA; v_gene: TRBV6-1; j_gene: TRBJ1-2; d_gene: NA; CDR3aa: CASRVTGSNGYTF; CDR3nt: TGTGCCAGCAGGGTTACAGGGAGTAATGGCTACACCTTC
abundance: NA; v_gene: TRBV7-8; j_gene: TRBJ2-2; d_gene: TRBD2; CDR3aa: CASSLGLAGPGELFF; CDR3nt: TGTGCCAGCAGCTTAGGACTAGCGGGCCCCGGGGAGCTGTTTTTT
abundance: NA; v_gene: TRBV6-5; j_gene: TRBJ2-7; d_gene: NA; CDR3aa: CASSYSPGVGEQYF; CDR3nt: TGTGCCAGCAGTTACTCCCCGGGGGTCGGGGAGCAGTACTTC
abundance: NA; v_gene: TRBV11-2; j_gene: TRBJ1-2; d_gene: TRBD1; CDR3aa: CASSPRTGAYGYTF; CDR3nt: TGTGCCAGCAGCCCAAGGACAGGGGCATATGGCTACACCTTC
abundance: NA; v_gene: TRBV30; j_gene: TRBJ2-2; d_gene: TRBD1; CDR3aa: CAWRKTGRIGELFF; CDR3nt: TGTGCCTGGAGAAAGACAGGGCGGATCGGGGAGCTGTTTTTT
abundance: NA; v_gene: TRBV9; j_gene: TRBJ2-1; d_gene: TRBD2; CDR3aa: CASCPRGGLYNEQFF; CDR3nt: TGTGCCAGCTGCCCTCGGGGGGGCTTATACAATGAGCAGTTCTTC
abundance: NA; v_gene: TRBV2; j_gene: TRBJ1-2; d_gene: NA; CDR3aa: CASSEALQGTYGYTF; CDR3nt: TGTGCCAGCAGTGAAGCGCTGCAGGGGACCTATGGCTACACCTTC
abundance: few; v_gene: TRBV27; j_gene: TRBJ2-4; d_gene: NA; CDR3aa: CASSFSSQGAKNIQYF; CDR3nt: TGTGCCAGCAGTTTTTCCTCCCAGGGAGCCAAAAACATTCAGTACTTC